Listed below are T cell receptor beta chains from one sample, sequenced in a study of early stage breast cancer tumors. Measured with immunoSEQ multiplex PCR; TCRdb has only the in-frame clones, and not every one. This sample has around 41,000 clones, with roughly 69% found just once. Material for sequencing was blood. The receptors come from a person between 50 and 60 years old with breast cancer. CDR3s include the opening cysteine and the closing phenylalanine or tryptophan. A D gene is named only where the DNA matches it firmly. Rows give clone size only sometimes, using once, few, many, or a class for an expanded clone.

-	TRBV6-4	TRBJ1-2	-	CASSDGERGGYTF	TGTGCCAGCAGTGACGGGGAACGGGGTGGCTACACCTTC
TRBD1	TRBV5-4	TRBJ1-1	once	CASSLGGTGWSEAFF	TGTGCCAGCAGCTTGGGGGGGACAGGGTGGTCTGAAGCTTTCTTT
TRBD2	TRBV5-8	TRBJ2-1	few	CASSGTSGNNEQFF	TGTGCCAGCAGCGGGACTAGCGGGAACAATGAGCAGTTCTTC
-	TRBV18	TRBJ2-1	-	CASSPADTYSYNEQFF	TGTGCCAGCTCACCAGCGGACACCTATTCCTACAATGAGCAGTTCTTC
TRBD2	TRBV7-3	TRBJ2-3	-	CASSSGASGSASTDTQYF	TGTGCCAGCAGCTCAGGGGCTAGCGGGAGTGCGAGCACAGATACGCAGTATTTT
TRBD2	TRBV10-3	TRBJ2-1	once	CATAGTSESNEQFF	TGTGCCACAGCCGGGACTAGCGAATCCAATGAGCAGTTCTTC
-	TRBV7-2	TRBJ2-5	few	CASSLGAGAEETQYF	TGTGCCAGCAGCTTAGGAGCAGGGGCCGAAGAGACCCAGTACTTC
TRBD1	TRBV27	TRBJ1-1	-	CASSPGQGRSTEAFF	TGTGCCAGCAGTCCAGGACAGGGGAGGAGCACTGAAGCTTTCTTT
TRBD1	TRBV7-9	TRBJ1-4	-	CASSSREWTGGLQGEKLFF	TGTGCCAGCAGCTCGAGGGAGTGGACAGGGGGCTTACAAGGCGAAAAACTGTTTTTT
-	TRBV4-3	TRBJ1-1	few	CASSQDGIREAFF	TGCGCCAGCAGCCAAGATGGCATCCGTGAAGCTTTCTTT
TRBD1	TRBV9	TRBJ2-6	once	CASSPQGALTSGANVLTF	TGTGCCAGCAGCCCGCAGGGGGCGCTGACGTCTGGGGCCAACGTCCTGACTTTC
TRBD2	TRBV6-5	TRBJ2-2	-	CASSSSGRSGELFF	TGTGCCAGCAGCTCTAGCGGGAGGTCCGGGGAGCTGTTTTTT
-	TRBV4-1	TRBJ2-3	-	CASSQGGGTGLRDTQYF	TGCGCCAGCAGCCAAGGGGGGGGGACAGGTCTCCGCGATACGCAGTATTTT
-	TRBV25-1	TRBJ2-3	-	CASSDRDTQYF	TGTGCCAGCAGTGATCGGGATACGCAGTATTTT
-	TRBV6-1	TRBJ1-4	-	CASGRSVEKLFF	TGTGCCAGCGGGAGGTCGGTTGAAAAACTGTTTTTT
-	TRBV9	TRBJ2-5	-	CASSVDTGLRETQYF	TGTGCCAGCAGCGTAGATACAGGCCTCCGGGAGACCCAGTACTTC
-	TRBV7-9	TRBJ2-1	-	CASSFRQINEQFF	TGTGCCAGCAGCTTTAGACAGATCAATGAGCAGTTCTTC
-	TRBV30	TRBJ1-4	-	CAWSSLRAAGEKLFF	TGTGCCTGGAGCAGCCTAAGGGCGGCGGGGGAAAAACTGTTTTTT
TRBD1	TRBV18	TRBJ1-5	-	CASRTGKEQPQHF	TGTGCCAGCCGGACAGGGAAGGAACAGCCCCAGCATTTT
-	TRBV11-3	TRBJ2-3	once	CASSPTSTDTQYF	TGTGCCAGCAGCCCGACTAGCACAGATACGCAGTATTTT
TRBD2	TRBV11-3	TRBJ2-7	-	CASSTGLAGIYEQYF	TGTGCCAGCAGTACCGGACTAGCGGGAATCTACGAGCAGTACTTC
-	TRBV6-6	TRBJ1-1	-	CASSYGETEAFF	TGTGCCAGCAGTTACGGTGAGACTGAAGCTTTCTTT